What follows are 27 T cell receptor beta chains derived from one specimen sequenced in a study of blood T cell repertoires in COVID-19. Generated by immunoSEQ multiplex PCR, the TCRdb table keeps only in-frame clones and is missing some. The table records about 150,000 clones, 75% to 85% of them present only once. The specimen sequenced was peripheral blood. Receptors originate from a man aged 60 to 75 with acute or convalescent COVID-19.

The chain's CDR3 is CASSFPEQGMTQYF. CDR3 nucleotide sequence: TGCGCCAGCAGCTTCCCGGAGCAGGGGATGACCCAGTACTTC. The chain combines TRBV5-1 with TRBJ2-5; D perhaps matches TRBD1 (6 bases). Germline V gene lookup returns CDR1 SGHRS and CDR2 YFSETQ. The length of the CDR3 is 14 residues. The germline V and J ends were trimmed by 2 bases and 7 bases, with 15 bases remaining between them.

The V call is TRBV7-2, the J call TRBJ2-1; 11 nucleotides line up with TRBD2. V shed 1 base, J shed 8 bases, and the junction held 4 bases outside the gene matches. Germline lookup yields CDR1 SGHTA and CDR2 FQGNSA. The CDR3 contains 15 residues. This chain's CDR3 is CASSLGLAGRDEQFF. The CDR3 bases are TGTGCCAGCAGCTTAGGACTAGCGGGGAGGGATGAGCAGTTCTTC.

CDR3 in amino acids: CASSKSQGAVIPPFF. The CDR3, as DNA: TGTGCCAGCAGCAAATCACAGGGGGCAGTTATACCCCCTTTCTTT. J is TRBJ1-1 and V is TRBV7-2, with 9 bases lining up with TRBD1. The V segment lost 5 bases and the J segment 12 bases; nucleotides outside the gene matches: 16. CDR3 length: 15 amino acids. Germline V lookup: CDR1 SGHTA, CDR2 FQGNSA.

This sequence joins TRBV19 and TRBJ1-2; D unclear. From germline, CDR1 is LNHDA and CDR2 SQIVND (reference sequence). The CDR3 runs to 12 residues. Trimming stripped 4 bases from V and 9 bases from J, with 12 bases between. CDR3 DNA sequence: TGTGCCAGTAGTAGTTCGGCCGGGAGCTACACCTTC. Protein sequence: CASSSSAGSYTF.

This chain joins TRBV25-1 and TRBJ1-1, with TRBD1 matching over 8 bases. J was trimmed by 3 bases and V by 3 bases; bases with no gene match: 3. This CDR3 is built from 14 residues. The germline gives CDR1 MGHDK, CDR2 SYGVNS. This CDR3 reads CASSETGAHTEAFF. The CDR3 DNA reads TGTGCCAGCAGTGAGACAGGGGCACACACTGAAGCTTTCTTT.

This rearrangement joins TRBV18 to TRBJ2-6; D call uncertain. V lost 6 bases, J lost 0 bases, and 12 bases lay in between. CDR3 length: 16 amino acids. Germline V gene lookup returns CDR1 KGHSH and CDR2 LQKENI. This CDR3 reads CASSLRVASGANVLTF. The CDR3 region has the DNA TGTGCCAGCTCTCTCCGGGTAGCCTCTGGGGCCAACGTCCTGACTTTC.

This clone was detected only once. The V and J genes are TRBV7-2 and TRBJ2-1; D perhaps matches TRBD1 (6 bases). Trimming took off 7 bases at V and 9 bases at J, with 16 bases between the two ends. This CDR3 has 13 amino acids. Per the germline V gene, CDR1 is SGHTA and CDR2 is FQGNSA. CDR3 in amino acids: CASIPQGVGEQFF. The CDR3 DNA is TGTGCCAGCATCCCACAGGGTGTGGGTGAGCAGTTCTTC.

V is TRBV5-6 and J is TRBJ1-5; 8 bases align to TRBD1. The trim removed 0 bases at V and 4 bases at J, leaving 3 bases unmatched. Germline values: CDR1 SGHDT, CDR2 YYEEEE. This CDR3 comprises 15 residues. DNA of the CDR3: TGTGCCAGCAGCTTGGCAGGGGGCGCAAATCAGCCCCAGCATTTT. This gives the protein CASSLAGGANQPQHF.

This rearrangement joins TRBV3-1 (or the pseudogene TRBV3-2) to TRBJ2-7; TRBD2 matches at 9 bases. This CDR3 region has 14 residues. Germline lookup yields CDR1 LGHDT and CDR2 YNNKEL (reference sequence). V lost 1 base and J lost 9; bases outside the gene matches: 7. DNA of the CDR3: TGTGCCAGCAGCCAAGGACTAGCGGTGCCATTGCAGTACTTC. As protein: CASSQGLAVPLQYF.

The chain recombines TRBV12-3 or TRBV12-4 with TRBJ2-3; TRBD2 agrees at 7 bases. This CDR3 is 13 amino acids long. The junction had 3 bases not matched to a gene; V was cut back by 1 base and J by 8 bases. Here the CDR3 DNA reads TGTGCCAGCAGTTTAGAACGCGGGAGTACGCAGTATTTT. Translation gives CASSLERGSTQYF.

The J gene is TRBJ2-7, the V gene TRBV7-2; 7 bases line up with TRBD1. Unmatched junction bases numbered 9, after V lost 1 base and J lost 0 bases. The CDR3 loop spans 17 amino acids. Germline CDR1 reads SGHTA; CDR2 reads FQGNSA. The CDR3 loop is CASSLGSGQTFSYEQYF. Written as DNA, the CDR3 is TGTGCCAGCAGCTTAGGATCGGGACAGACGTTCTCCTACGAGCAGTACTTC.

The chain links TRBV19 to TRBJ2-7; D is possibly TRBD2 (5 bases). Germline V gene data show CDR1 as LNHDA and CDR2 as SQIVND (reference sequence). The V and J ends lost 8 bases and 0 bases respectively, with 17 bases between them. The CDR3 totals 15 residues. The CDR3 protein is CASQPEAGSSYEQYF. Written as DNA, the CDR3 is TGTGCCAGTCAACCGGAGGCAGGAAGCTCCTACGAGCAGTACTTC.

The V gene is TRBV5-4, the J gene TRBJ1-6; D remains ambiguous. V was trimmed by 4 bases and J by 6 bases, leaving 11 bases between them. Germline V gene lookup returns CDR1 SGHNT and CDR2 YYREEE (reference sequence). This CDR3 is built from 14 residues. CDR3 nucleotides: TGTGCCAGCAGCCGACCTGAGGGTAATTCACCCCTCCACTTT. Amino acid sequence: CASSRPEGNSPLHF. Together with reference TRBV5-4 and TRBJ1-6, the CDR3 gives the full variable domain: ETGVTQSPTHLIKTRGQQVTLRCSSQSGHNTVSWYQQALGQGPQFIFQYYREEENGRGNFPPRFSGLQFPNYSSELNVNALELDDSALYLCASSRPEGNSPLHFGNGTRLTVT.

With respect to this clone: This CDR3 is also generated by other DNA sequences in the sample. V gene TRBV27 combines with J gene TRBJ2-3; the D gene is possibly TRBD2 (5 bases). Trimming pared 4 bases from V and 1 base from J, leaving 12 bases between. The CDR3 totals 15 residues. The germline V gene has CDR1 MNHEY and CDR2 SMNVEV (reference sequence). The CDR3, as DNA: TGTGCCAGCAGTTCGGCGGGCGCCGGCACAGATACGCAGTATTTT. Translated: CASSSAGAGTDTQYF.

The V and J genes are TRBV6-5 and TRBJ2-6, with 9 bases matching TRBD1. This CDR3 comprises 15 residues. CDR1 and CDR2 (germline): MNHEY, SVGAGI. J was trimmed by 3 bases and V by 8 bases; bases with no gene match: 5. The CDR3 DNA follows: TGTGCCAGCTGGGGACAGGGAATTGGGGCCAACGTCCTGACTTTC. Its translation: CASWGQGIGANVLTF.

This clone has more than one count but fewer than ten. The chain is built from TRBV6-4 and TRBJ2-7, with 7 positions matching TRBD1. The V gene's germline CDR1 is MRHNA and CDR2 SNTAGT. V lost 7 bases to trimming and J lost 3 bases; unmatched junction nucleotides: 12. The CDR3 contains 15 residues. Here the CDR3 reads CASIDRDPIIYEQYF. The CDR3 DNA reads as TGTGCCAGCATCGACAGGGACCCGATCATCTACGAGCAGTACTTC.

V and J are TRBV19 and TRBJ1-6; no firm D call. The V gene's germline CDR1 is LNHDA and CDR2 SQIVND (reference sequence). V lost 0 bases to trimming and J lost 10 bases, with 13 bases between them. The CDR3 has 15 residues. CDR3 bases: TGTGCCAGTAGTATAGATGGTAGAGGGAGGTCACCCCTCCACTTT. Its protein product is CASSIDGRGRSPLHF. The full variable domain, with the rest looked up from reference TRBV19 and TRBJ1-6, is DGGITQSPKYLFRKEGQNVTLSCEQNLNHDAMYWYRQDPGQGLRLIYYSQIVNDFQKGDIAEGYSVSREKKESFPLTVTSAQKNPTAFYLCASSIDGRGRSPLHFGNGTRLTVT.

The chain employs TRBV30 and TRBJ2-7; tentative D call: TRBD2 (7 bases). Trimming left V 2 bases short and J 0 bases short, with 11 bases between. CDR1 GTSNPN and CDR2 SVGIG come from the germline V gene (reference sequence). The length of the CDR3 is 14 residues. As DNA, the CDR3 is TGTGCCTGGAGTAGGGGGGGTAGCTCCTACGAGCAGTACTTC. This gives the protein CAWSRGGSSYEQYF.

J is TRBJ2-7 and V is TRBV5-1; 15 bases map to TRBD2. The CDR3 contains 13 residues. Germline CDR1 SGHRS, CDR2 YFSETQ. V trimming: 7 bases; J trimming: 6 bases; junction bases outside the gene matches: 2. CDR3 nucleotide sequence: TGCGCCAGCCGGGGACTAGCGGGGGGCGAGCAGTACTTC. This encodes CASRGLAGGEQYF.

This rearrangement joins TRBV6-2 or TRBV6-3 to TRBJ2-6; 10 bases align to TRBD1. V lost 6 bases to trimming and J lost 2 bases; unmatched junction nucleotides: 10. The CDR3 contains 18 residues. Germline V lookup: CDR1 MNHEY, CDR2 SVGEGT. The CDR3 protein is CASSHIPGQGTGANVLTF. The DNA for the CDR3 is TGTGCCAGCAGCCATATTCCGGGACAGGGGACTGGGGCCAACGTCCTGACTTTC.

The J gene is TRBJ2-5, the V gene TRBV18; 7 nucleotides align to TRBD1. V was pared by 1 base and J by 4 bases, with 0 bases of the junction left unmatched. Per germline, CDR1 KGHSH and CDR2 LQKENI. The CDR3 totals 13 residues. CDR3 DNA sequence: TGTGCCAGCTCACCACGGGACAGAGAGACCCAGTACTTC. Translation gives CASSPRDRETQYF.

The V gene is TRBV18, the J gene TRBJ2-7; D perhaps matches TRBD2 (5 bases). The germline V and J ends were trimmed by 3 bases and 2 bases, with 5 bases remaining between them. CDR1 is KGHSH and CDR2 is LQKENI in the germline V gene. This CDR3 contains 12 residues. CDR3 protein: CASSPGTYEQYF. The CDR3 DNA follows: TGTGCCAGCTCACCCGGGACCTACGAGCAGTACTTC.

The rearrangement links TRBV7-2 to TRBJ2-7; TRBD2 matches 7 bases. V shed 3 bases, J shed 0 bases, and the junction held 8 bases outside the gene matches. CDR1 is SGHTA, CDR2 FQGNSA, per germline. The CDR3 loop spans 16 amino acids. DNA for the CDR3: TGTGCCAGCAGCTTCCCTAGCGGAGCCAGCTCCTACGAGCAGTACTTC. Its translation: CASSFPSGASSYEQYF.

CDR3 residues: CARSFNRNREETQYF. Here the CDR3 DNA reads TGTGCCAGAAGCTTTAATCGGAACAGGGAAGAGACCCAGTACTTC. The J gene is TRBJ2-5, the V gene TRBV5-3; TRBD1 is a possible D gene (6 bases). TRBV5-3 is classed as an ORF, of uncertain function. The CDR3 length is 15 residues. The germline V and J ends were trimmed by 2 bases and 3 bases, with 14 bases remaining between them.

V gene TRBV6-1 combines with J gene TRBJ2-7, with a weak D call TRBD2 (5 bases). Germline assignment: CDR1 MNHNS and CDR2 SASEGT. CDR3 size: 15 residues. Trimming removed 1 base from V and 2 bases from J, with 12 bases in between. The CDR3 DNA reads as TGTGCCAGCAGTGAAGGGGCGGGTCTTACCTACGAGCAGTACTTC. Protein sequence: CASSEGAGLTYEQYF.

About this clone: The sample has other DNA sequences that encode this CDR3 too. The chain joins TRBV6-2 or TRBV6-3 to TRBJ2-1; 8 bases match TRBD2. After removal of 4 bases from V and 10 bases from J, the junction contained 18 bases not matched to a gene. There are 17 residues in the CDR3. Germline-derived CDR1 and CDR2 are MNHEY and SVGEGT. The chain's CDR3 is CASSWVEPGLVPAEQFF. The CDR3 DNA is TGTGCCAGCAGTTGGGTAGAGCCGGGACTAGTGCCCGCGGAGCAGTTCTTC.

The chain uses TRBV5-1 and TRBJ1-6; 7 nucleotides match TRBD1. Germline V gene sequence: CDR1 SGHRS, CDR2 YFSETQ. Unmatched junction bases numbered 4, after V lost 0 bases and J lost 7 bases. The CDR3 spans 15 residues. The CDR3 sequence: CASSLGQGTNSPLHF. CDR3 nucleotides: TGCGCCAGCAGCTTGGGACAGGGAACAAATTCACCCCTCCACTTT.